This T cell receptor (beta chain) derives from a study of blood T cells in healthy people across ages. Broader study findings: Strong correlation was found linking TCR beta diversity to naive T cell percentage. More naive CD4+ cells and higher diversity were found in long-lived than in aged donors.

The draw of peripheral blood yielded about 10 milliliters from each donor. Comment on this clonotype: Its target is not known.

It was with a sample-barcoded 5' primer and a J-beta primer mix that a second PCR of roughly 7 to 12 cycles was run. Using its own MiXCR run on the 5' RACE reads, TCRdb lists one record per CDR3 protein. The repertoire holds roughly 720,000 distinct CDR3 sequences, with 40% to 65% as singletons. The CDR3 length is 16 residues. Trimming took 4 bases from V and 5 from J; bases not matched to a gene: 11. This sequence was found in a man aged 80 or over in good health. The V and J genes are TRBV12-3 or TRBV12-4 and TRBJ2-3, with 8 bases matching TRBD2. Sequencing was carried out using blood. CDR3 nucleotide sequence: TGTGCCAGCAGTTCCGGGGAGACGGGAGGGGGAGATACGCAGTATTTT. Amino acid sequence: CASSSGETGGGDTQYF.